These 5 T cell receptor beta chains share one sample of origin, sequenced in a study of T-cell reconstitution after alpha-beta-depleted transplantation in children. Construction of the TCRbeta library involved unique molecular identifiers. TCRdb called the PCR reads again in MiXCR, with one record for every CDR3 protein. The data show 400,000 to 500,000 distinct CDR3 sequences, approximately 11% seen once. The material was PBMCs from the stem cell graft donor, obtained from the stem cell graft. The receptor source for this set is a human donor who donated a stem cell graft to a child with acute myeloid leukemia.

Comments on this clonotype: Given a much more abundant clone one base away, this may be a read error. This chain connects TRBV5-6 to TRBJ1-1; D gene uncertain. This CDR3 contains 13 residues. Germline V gives CDR1 SGHDT, CDR2 YYEEEE. The CDR3 reads CASSLVGLAEPFF. In nucleotides, the CDR3 is TGTGCCAGCAGCTTGGTGGGGTTGGCTGAACCTTTCTTT.

V is TRBV14 and J is TRBJ1-2, with D possibly matching TRBD1 (6 bases). CDR1 SGHDN and CDR2 FVKESK come from the germline V gene. The CDR3 loop spans 14 amino acids. The ends were cut back, 0 bases at V and 6 bases at J, with 11 bases in the middle. CDR3 bases: TGTGCCAGCAGCCAAGAATCGGGGGGCAATGGCTACACCTTC. Its translation is CASSQESGGNGYTF. Complete variable domain (other parts from reference TRBV14 and TRBJ1-2): EAGVTQFPSHSVIEKGQTVTLRCDPISGHDNLYWYRRVMGKEIKFLLHFVKESKQDESGMPNNRFLAERTGGTYSTLKVQPAELEDSGVYFCASSQESGGNGYTFGSGTRLTVV.

This clonotype has only a few counts. The chain uses TRBV6-5 and TRBJ2-5; 7 bases align to TRBD2. This CDR3 comprises 10 residues. V trimming: 10 bases; J trimming: 9 bases; junction bases outside the gene matches: 5. Germline V gene lookup returns CDR1 MNHEY and CDR2 SVGAGI. CDR3 region: CATGRYPQYF. For the CDR3, the DNA is TGTGCCACCGGGAGGTATCCCCAGTACTTC.

V is TRBV12-3 or TRBV12-4 and J is TRBJ2-1; 9 bases line up with TRBD2. This CDR3 spans 12 amino acids. Trimming took 5 bases from V and 11 from J; bases not matched to a gene: 4. The CDR3 DNA reads TGTGCCAGCAGTCCGGGACTAGCTCAGCAGTTCTTC. It codes for CASSPGLAQQFF.

This clonotype has more than one count but fewer than ten. CDR3 in amino acids: CASTWSGNEQFF. CDR3 nucleotide sequence: TGTGCCAGCACTTGGTCGGGGAATGAGCAGTTCTTC. V gene TRBV6-2 or TRBV6-3 combines with J gene TRBJ2-1; TRBD2 might be the D (5 bases). V was pared by 7 bases and J by 7 bases, with 11 bases between. This CDR3 contains 12 residues. Germline CDR1 and CDR2: MNHEY and SVGEGT.